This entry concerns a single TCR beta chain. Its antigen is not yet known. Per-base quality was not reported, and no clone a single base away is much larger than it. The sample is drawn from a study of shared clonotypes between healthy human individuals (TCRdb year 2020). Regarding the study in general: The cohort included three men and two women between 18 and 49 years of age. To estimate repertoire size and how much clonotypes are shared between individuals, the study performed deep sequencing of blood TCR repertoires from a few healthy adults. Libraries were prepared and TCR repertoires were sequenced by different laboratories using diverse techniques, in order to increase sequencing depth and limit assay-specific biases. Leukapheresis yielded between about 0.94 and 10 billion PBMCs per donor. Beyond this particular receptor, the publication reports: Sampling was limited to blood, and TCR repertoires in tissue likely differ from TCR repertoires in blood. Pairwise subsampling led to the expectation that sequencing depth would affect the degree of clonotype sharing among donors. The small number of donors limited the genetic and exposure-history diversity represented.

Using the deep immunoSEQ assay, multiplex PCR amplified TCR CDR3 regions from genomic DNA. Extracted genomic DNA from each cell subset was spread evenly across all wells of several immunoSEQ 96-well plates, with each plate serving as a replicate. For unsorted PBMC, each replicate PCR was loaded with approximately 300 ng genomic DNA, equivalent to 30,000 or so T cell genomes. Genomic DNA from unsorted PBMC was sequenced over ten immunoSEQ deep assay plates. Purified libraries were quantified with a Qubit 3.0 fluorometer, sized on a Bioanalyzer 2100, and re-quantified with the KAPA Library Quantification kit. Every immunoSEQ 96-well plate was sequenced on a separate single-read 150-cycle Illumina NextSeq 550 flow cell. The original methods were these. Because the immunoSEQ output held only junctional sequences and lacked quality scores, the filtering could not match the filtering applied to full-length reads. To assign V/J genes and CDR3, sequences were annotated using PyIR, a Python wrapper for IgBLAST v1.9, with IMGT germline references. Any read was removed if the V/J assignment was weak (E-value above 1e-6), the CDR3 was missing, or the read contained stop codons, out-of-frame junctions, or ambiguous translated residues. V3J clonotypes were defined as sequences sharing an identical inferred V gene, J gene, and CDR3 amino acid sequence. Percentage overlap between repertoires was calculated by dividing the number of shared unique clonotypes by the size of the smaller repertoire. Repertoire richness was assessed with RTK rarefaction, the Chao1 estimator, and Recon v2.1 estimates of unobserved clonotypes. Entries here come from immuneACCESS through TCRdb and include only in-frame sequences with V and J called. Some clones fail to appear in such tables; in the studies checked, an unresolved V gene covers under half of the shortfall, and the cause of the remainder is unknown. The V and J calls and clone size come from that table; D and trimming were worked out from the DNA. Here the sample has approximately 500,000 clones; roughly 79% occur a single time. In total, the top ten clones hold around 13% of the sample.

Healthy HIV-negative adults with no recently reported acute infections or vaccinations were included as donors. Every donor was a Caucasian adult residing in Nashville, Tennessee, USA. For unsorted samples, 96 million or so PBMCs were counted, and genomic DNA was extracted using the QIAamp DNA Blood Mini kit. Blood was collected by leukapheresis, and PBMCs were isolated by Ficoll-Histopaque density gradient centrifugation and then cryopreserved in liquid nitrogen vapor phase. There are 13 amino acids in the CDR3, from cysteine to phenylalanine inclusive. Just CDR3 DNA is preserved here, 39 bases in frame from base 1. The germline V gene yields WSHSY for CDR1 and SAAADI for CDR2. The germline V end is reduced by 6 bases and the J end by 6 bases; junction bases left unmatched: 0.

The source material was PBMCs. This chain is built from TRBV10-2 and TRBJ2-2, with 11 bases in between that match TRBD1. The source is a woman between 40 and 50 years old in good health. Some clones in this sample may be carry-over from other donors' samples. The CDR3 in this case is CASRGQGAGELFF. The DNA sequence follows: TGCGCCAGCAGGGGACAGGGGGCCGGGGAGCTGTTTTTT.